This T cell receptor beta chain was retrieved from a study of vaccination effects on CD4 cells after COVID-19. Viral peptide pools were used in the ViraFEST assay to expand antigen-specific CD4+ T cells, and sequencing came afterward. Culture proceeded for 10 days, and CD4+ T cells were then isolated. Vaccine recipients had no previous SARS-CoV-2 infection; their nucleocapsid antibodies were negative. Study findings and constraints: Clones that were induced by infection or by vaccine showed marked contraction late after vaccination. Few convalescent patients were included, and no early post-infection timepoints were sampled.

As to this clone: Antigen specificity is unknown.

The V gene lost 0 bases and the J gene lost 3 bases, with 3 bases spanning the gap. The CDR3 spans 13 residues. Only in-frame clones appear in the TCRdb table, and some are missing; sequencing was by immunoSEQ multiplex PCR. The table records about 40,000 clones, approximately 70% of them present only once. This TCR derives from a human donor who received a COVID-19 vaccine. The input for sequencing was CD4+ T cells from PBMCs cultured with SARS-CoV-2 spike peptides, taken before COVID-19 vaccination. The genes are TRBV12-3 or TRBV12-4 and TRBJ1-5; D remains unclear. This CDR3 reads CASSLATNQPQHF. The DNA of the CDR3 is TGTGCCAGCAGTTTAGCGACCAATCAGCCCCAGCATTTT.